These 10 T cell receptor beta chains came from one sample sequenced in a study of blood T cell repertoires in COVID-19. Some clones are missing from TCRdb's copy, which holds only in-frame ones; the method was immunoSEQ multiplex PCR. The sample carries about 400,000 clones, about nine tenths recorded once. What was sequenced was PBMCs or T cells enriched from blood (not recorded which). These receptor sequences come from a woman aged 25 to 39 who had recovered from COVID-19.

The rearrangement links TRBV12-5 to TRBJ2-1, with TRBD1 as a possible D gene (6 bases). Trimming took 1 base from V and 7 from J, leaving 8 bases between them. This CDR3 spans 13 amino acids. Germline assignment: CDR1 LGHNT and CDR2 FRNRAP. For the CDR3, the DNA is TGTGCTAGTGGTTTGGACCAGGGGAATGAGCAGTTCTTC. Translating gives CASGLDQGNEQFF.

This chain connects TRBV20-1 to TRBJ2-5, with a weak D call TRBD1 (6 bases). The germline CDR1 and CDR2 sequences are DFQATT and SNEGSKA (reference sequence). This CDR3 is 11 amino acids long. CDR3 DNA sequence: TGCACCGGACAGCTCCAAGAGACCCAGTACTTC. This encodes CTGQLQETQYF.

The chain couples TRBV15 to TRBJ1-2; 9 positions match TRBD1. Germline-derived CDR1 and CDR2 are LNHNV and YYDKDF (reference sequence). This CDR3 contains 16 residues. V shed 0 bases and J 4 bases; nucleotides not matched to a gene: 6. CDR3 DNA: TGTGCCACCAGCAGAGAGAAGACAGGGGGTTCCTATGGCTACACCTTC. This sequence encodes CATSREKTGGSYGYTF.

The J gene is TRBJ1-5, the V gene TRBV11-2, with D perhaps matching TRBD1 (5 bases). CDR3 size: 14 residues. The V end lost 1 base, the J end lost 6 bases, and 10 bases lay between the germline ends. Germline loops: CDR1 SGHAT, CDR2 FQNNGV. The CDR3 DNA follows: TGTGCCAGCAGCTTAGGGGGGGAGGGTCAGCCCCAGCATTTT. Its protein is CASSLGGEGQPQHF.

The V call is TRBV6-6, the J call TRBJ1-4; TRBD1 matches at 9 bases. V shed 5 bases and J 8 bases; nucleotides not matched to a gene: 9. Per germline, CDR1 MNHNY and CDR2 SVGAGI (reference sequence). This CDR3 spans 15 amino acids. CDR3 loop: CASSEATGGDEKLFF. The CDR3 nucleotides read TGTGCCAGCAGTGAGGCGACAGGGGGAGACGAAAAACTGTTTTTT.

The rearrangement joins TRBV20-1 to TRBJ1-3; D ambiguous. Trimming shortened V by 3 bases and J by 1 base, and 7 bases separated the two germline ends. The CDR3 is 13 residues long. Germline V gene sequence: CDR1 DFQATT, CDR2 SNEGSKA (reference sequence). CDR3: CSASKSSGNTIYF. CDR3 nucleotides: TGCAGTGCTAGTAAGAGTTCTGGAAACACCATATATTTT.

V gene TRBV6-5 combines with J gene TRBJ1-1, with D maybe TRBD1 (6 bases). The CDR3 sequence is 12 residues long. V shed 2 bases and J shed 7 bases, with 8 bases lying between them. Germline V gene data show CDR1 as MNHEY and CDR2 as SVGAGI. The chain's CDR3 is CASSYPTGEAFF. CDR3 coding DNA: TGTGCCAGCAGTTACCCGACAGGTGAAGCTTTCTTT.

This chain joins TRBV14 and TRBJ2-6; tentatively, D is TRBD2 (6 bases). The length of the CDR3 is 17 residues. CDR1 is SGHDN, CDR2 FVKESK, per germline. Trimming pared 11 bases from V and 1 base from J, leaving 21 bases between. In DNA, the CDR3 is TGTGCCCCCCAGCAACGGGCTAGCGATTCTGGGGCCAACGTCCTGACTTTC. Residues: CAPQQRASDSGANVLTF.

The V and J genes are TRBV15 and TRBJ2-1, with TRBD1 matching 7 bases. The CDR3 runs 15 residues. Germline values: CDR1 LNHNV, CDR2 YYDKDF (reference sequence). V lost 3 bases, J lost 4 bases, and 6 bases stayed unmatched. The CDR3 loop reads CATSRGQSLYNEQFF. CDR3 coding DNA: TGTGCCACCAGCAGGGGACAGTCCTTGTACAATGAGCAGTTCTTC. The full variable domain, rest sourced from reference TRBV15 and TRBJ2-1, is DAMVIQNPRYQVTQFGKPVTLSCSQTLNHNVMYWYQQKSSQAPKLLFHYYDKDFNNEADTPDNFQSRRPNTSFCFLDIRSPGLGDTAMYLCATSRGQSLYNEQFFGPGTRLTVL.

V and J are TRBV2 and TRBJ2-3, with TRBD1 matching over 7 bases. Germline-derived CDR1 and CDR2 are SNHLY and FYNNEI. The CDR3 runs 16 residues. V lost 0 bases, J lost 4 bases, and 7 bases stayed unmatched. For the CDR3, the DNA is TGTGCCAGCAGTGAAGCGTTGAAGGGGGCGTCAGATACGCAGTATTTT. Its protein is CASSEALKGASDTQYF. Full variable domain (remainder filled in from reference TRBV2 and TRBJ2-3): EPEVTQTPSHQVTQMGQEVILRCVPISNHLYFYWYRQILGQKVEFLVSFYNNEISEKSEIFDDQFSVERPDGSNFTLKIRSTKLEDSAMYFCASSEALKGASDTQYFGPGTRLTVL.